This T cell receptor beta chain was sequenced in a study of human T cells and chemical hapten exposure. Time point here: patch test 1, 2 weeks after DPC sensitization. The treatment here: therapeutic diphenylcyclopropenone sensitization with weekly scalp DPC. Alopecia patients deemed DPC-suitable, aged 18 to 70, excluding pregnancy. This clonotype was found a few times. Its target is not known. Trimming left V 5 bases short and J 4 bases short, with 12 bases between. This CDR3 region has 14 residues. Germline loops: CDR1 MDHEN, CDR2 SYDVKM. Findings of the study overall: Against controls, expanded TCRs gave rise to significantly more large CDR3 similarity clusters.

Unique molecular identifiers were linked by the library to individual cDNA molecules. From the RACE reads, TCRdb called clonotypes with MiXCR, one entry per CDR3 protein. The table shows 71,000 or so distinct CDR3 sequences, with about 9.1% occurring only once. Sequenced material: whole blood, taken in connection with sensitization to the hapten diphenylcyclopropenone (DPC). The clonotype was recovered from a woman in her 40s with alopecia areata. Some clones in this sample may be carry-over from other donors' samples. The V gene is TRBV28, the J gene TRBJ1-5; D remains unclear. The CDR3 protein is CASSEGPMNQPQHF. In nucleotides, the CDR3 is TGTGCCAGCAGTGAGGGCCCAATGAATCAGCCCCAGCATTTT.